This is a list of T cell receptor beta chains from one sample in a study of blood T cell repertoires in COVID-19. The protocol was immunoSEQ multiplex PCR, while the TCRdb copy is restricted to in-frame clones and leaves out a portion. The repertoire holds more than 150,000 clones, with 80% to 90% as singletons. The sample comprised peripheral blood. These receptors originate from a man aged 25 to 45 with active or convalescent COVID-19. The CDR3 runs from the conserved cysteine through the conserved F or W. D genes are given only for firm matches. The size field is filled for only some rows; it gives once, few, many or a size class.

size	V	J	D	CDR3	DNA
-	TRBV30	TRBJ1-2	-	CAWTSGWNYGYTF	TGTGCCTGGACCTCAGGGTGGAACTATGGCTACACCTTC
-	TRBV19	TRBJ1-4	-	CASTGGALNEKLFF	TGTGCCAGTACTGGCGGGGCCCTTAATGAAAAACTGTTTTTT
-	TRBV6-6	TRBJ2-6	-	CASSYHGLSGANVLTF	TGTGCCAGCAGTTACCACGGACTCTCTGGGGCCAACGTCCTGACTTTC
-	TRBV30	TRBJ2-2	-	CALKGAEYTGELFF	TGTGCCCTAAAAGGGGCAGAGTACACCGGGGAGCTGTTTTTT
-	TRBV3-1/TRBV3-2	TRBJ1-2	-	CASSQVVRGGDGYTF	TGTGCCAGCAGCCAAGTTGTACGTGGGGGGGATGGCTACACCTTC
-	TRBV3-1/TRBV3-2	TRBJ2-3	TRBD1	CATATGADTQYF	TGTGCCACCGCGACAGGGGCAGATACGCAGTATTTT
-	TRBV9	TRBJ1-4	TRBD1	CASSADRDEKLFF	TGTGCCAGCAGCGCCGACAGGGATGAAAAACTGTTTTTT
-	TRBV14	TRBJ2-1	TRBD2	CASSQDGGGRFNEQFF	TGTGCCAGCAGCCAAGATGGCGGGGGGCGTTTCAATGAGCAGTTCTTC
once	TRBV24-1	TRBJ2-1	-	CATSLPGGNEQFF	TGTGCCACCAGTCTTCCAGGGGGGAATGAGCAGTTCTTC
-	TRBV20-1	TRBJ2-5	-	CSASPGGAQYF	TGCAGTGCTAGCCCCGGCGGGGCCCAGTACTTC
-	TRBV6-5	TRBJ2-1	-	CASSLDRNEQFF	TGTGCCAGCAGCTTAGACAGGAATGAGCAGTTCTTC
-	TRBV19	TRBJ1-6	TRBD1	CASSRVTGEASPLHF	TGTGCCAGTAGTAGGGTAACAGGGGAAGCCTCACCCCTCCACTTT
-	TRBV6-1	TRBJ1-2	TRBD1	CASSEWTGPSYGYTF	TGTGCCAGCAGTGAATGGACAGGGCCCTCCTATGGCTACACCTTC
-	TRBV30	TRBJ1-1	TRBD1	CAWTTGGAEAFF	TGTGCCTGGACGACAGGGGGCGCTGAAGCTTTCTTT
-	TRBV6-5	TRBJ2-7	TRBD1	CASSPNRGAIYEQYF	TGTGCCAGCAGTCCCAACAGGGGAGCTATCTACGAGCAGTACTTC
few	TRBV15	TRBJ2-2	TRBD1	CATSRLGTGPGELFF	TGTGCCACCAGCAGATTAGGGACAGGGCCCGGGGAGCTGTTTTTT
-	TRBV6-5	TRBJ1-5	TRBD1	CASSAGTVNQPQHF	TGTGCCAGCAGCGCGGGGACAGTCAATCAGCCCCAGCATTTT
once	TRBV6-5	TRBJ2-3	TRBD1	CASRAGQGAADTQYF	TGTGCCAGCAGGGCGGGACAGGGGGCTGCAGATACGCAGTATTTT
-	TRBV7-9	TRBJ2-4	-	CASSPQALAKNIQYF	TGTGCCAGCAGCCCCCAGGCCCTAGCCAAAAACATTCAGTACTTC
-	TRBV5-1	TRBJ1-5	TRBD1	CASSISETGGGQPQHF	TGCGCCAGCAGCATTTCTGAGACAGGGGGAGGTCAGCCCCAGCATTTT
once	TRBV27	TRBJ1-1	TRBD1	CASNPNRGLGTEAFF	TGTGCCAGCAATCCCAACAGGGGGCTGGGCACTGAAGCTTTCTTT
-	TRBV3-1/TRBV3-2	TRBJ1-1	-	CASSPWDNQNTEAFF	TGTGCCAGCAGCCCATGGGACAACCAGAACACTGAAGCTTTCTTT
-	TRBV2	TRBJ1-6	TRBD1	CASGQGFSPLHF	TGTGCCAGTGGACAGGGTTTCTCACCCCTCCACTTT
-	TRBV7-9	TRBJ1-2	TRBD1	CASSLETYRGRGYTF	TGTGCCAGCAGCTTGGAAACCTACAGGGGGCGAGGCTACACCTTC
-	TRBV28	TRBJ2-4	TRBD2	CASRVSGRHIQYF	TGTGCCAGCAGGGTAAGCGGGAGACACATTCAGTACTTC
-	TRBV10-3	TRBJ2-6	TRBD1	CAIGGQAGANVLTF	TGTGCCATCGGCGGACAGGCTGGGGCCAACGTCCTGACTTTC
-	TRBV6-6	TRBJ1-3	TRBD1	CASRQGAGNTIYF	TGTGCCAGCAGACAGGGGGCTGGAAACACCATATATTTT
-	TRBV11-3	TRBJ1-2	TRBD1	CASSLGTGGANYGYTF	TGTGCCAGCAGCTTAGGTACAGGGGGCGCGAACTATGGCTACACCTTC
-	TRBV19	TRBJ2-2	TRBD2	CASSGSGSTGELFF	TGTGCCAGTAGTGGTAGCGGGAGCACCGGGGAGCTGTTTTTT
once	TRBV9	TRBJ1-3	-	CASERGNTIYF	TGTGCCAGCGAACGGGGAAACACCATATATTTT
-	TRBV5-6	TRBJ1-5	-	CASSSQGYNQPQHF	TGTGCCAGCAGCTCCCAGGGGTATAATCAGCCCCAGCATTTT
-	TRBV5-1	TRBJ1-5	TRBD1	CASSTGGQGAGQPQHF	TGCGCCAGCAGCACGGGGGGACAGGGGGCGGGTCAGCCCCAGCATTTT
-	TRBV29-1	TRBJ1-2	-	CSVEDQGPYGYTF	TGCAGCGTTGAAGATCAGGGTCCTTATGGCTACACCTTC
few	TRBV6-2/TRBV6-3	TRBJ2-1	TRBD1	CASSYSGTGWYNEQFF	TGTGCCAGCAGTTACTCCGGGACAGGGTGGTACAATGAGCAGTTCTTC
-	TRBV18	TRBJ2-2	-	CASSLYTLQGNTGELFF	TGTGCCAGCTCACTCTATACGTTACAGGGCAACACCGGGGAGCTGTTTTTT
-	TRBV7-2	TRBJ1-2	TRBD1	CASSAQTGGGGYTF	TGTGCCAGCAGCGCCCAGACAGGGGGCGGTGGCTACACCTTC
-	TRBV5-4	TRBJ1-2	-	CASSLRQPYGYTF	TGTGCCAGCAGCTTGAGACAGCCCTATGGCTACACCTTC
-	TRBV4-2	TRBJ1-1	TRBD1	CASSQVTTGENTEAFF	TGTGCCAGCAGCCAAGTGACTACAGGGGAGAACACTGAAGCTTTCTTT
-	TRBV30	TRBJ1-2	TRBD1	CAWEQGAFGYTF	TGTGCCTGGGAACAGGGGGCTTTTGGCTACACCTTC